The 21 T cell receptor beta chains below come from one sample, sequenced in a study of shared clonotypes between healthy human individuals. Naive CD8 cells were CD45RO-negative, positively selected for CCR7, excluding terminally differentiated effector memory CD45RA+ cells. The assay was immunoSEQ multiplex PCR, and TCRdb's table has in-frame clones only and misses some. The sample carries 760,000 or so clones, 96% recorded once. The source material was naive CD8+ T cells sorted from blood. The receptors were sampled from a man aged 25 to 40 in good health.

The CDR3 DNA reads TGTGCCAGCAGCTTAGTCCCCAGCGATACGCAGTATTTT. Translated, it gives CASSLVPSDTQYF. This rearrangement joins TRBV7-9 to TRBJ2-3; no firm D call. Germline V gene data show CDR1 as SEHNR and CDR2 as FQNEAQ (reference sequence). V lost 1 base to trimming and J lost 6 bases, with 8 bases between them. The CDR3 extends over 13 amino acids.

The V gene is TRBV27, the J gene TRBJ2-6; D is undetermined. The V end lost 5 bases, the J end lost 2 bases, and 4 bases lay between the germline ends. CDR1 is MNHEY and CDR2 is SMNVEV in the germline V gene (reference sequence). The CDR3 covers 13 residues. CDR3 sequence reads: CASSPAGANVLTF. Written as DNA, the CDR3 is TGTGCCAGCAGTCCGGCTGGGGCCAACGTCCTGACTTTC.

This chain links TRBV9 with TRBJ2-1, with D uncertain. The V and J ends lost 4 bases and 10 bases respectively, with 18 bases between them. CDR3 length: 14 residues. The germline gives CDR1 SGDLS, CDR2 YYNGEE. The CDR3 reads CASSSGPPVVEQFF. The CDR3 nucleotides read TGTGCCAGCAGCTCCGGACCCCCGGTAGTGGAGCAGTTCTTC.

The rearrangement links TRBV27 to TRBJ1-2; D is uncertain. Trimming took off 5 bases at V and 4 bases at J, with 8 bases between the two ends. Germline V gene data show CDR1 as MNHEY and CDR2 as SMNVEV (reference sequence). This CDR3 is built from 12 residues. The CDR3 nucleotides read TGTGCCAGCAGTGATAAGCCCTATGGCTACACCTTC. Protein: CASSDKPYGYTF.

The chain recombines TRBV27 with TRBJ2-7; D perhaps matches TRBD2 (5 bases). The germline CDR1 and CDR2 sequences are MNHEY and SMNVEV (reference sequence). The CDR3 loop spans 13 amino acids. V was cut by 5 bases and J by 2 bases, with 10 bases left in between. CDR3 amino acids: CASSRTGTYEQYF. The CDR3 bases are TGTGCCAGCAGTAGGACGGGAACCTACGAGCAGTACTTC.

The CDR3, as DNA: TGTGCCAGCAGTGAGGTCCCCCCGGGGTTGAGCTCCTACAATGAGCAGTTCTTC. This sequence encodes CASSEVPPGLSSYNEQFF. V is TRBV6-1 and J is TRBJ2-1, with a tentative D call TRBD2 (5 bases). V lost 3 bases to trimming and J lost 0 bases, with 18 bases between them. CDR3 length equals 18 residues. Germline values: CDR1 MNHNS, CDR2 SASEGT.

J is TRBJ2-1 and V is TRBV7-2; TRBD1 matches 7 bases. The CDR3 runs to 16 residues. Germline assignment: CDR1 SGHTA and CDR2 FQGNSA. The trim removed 5 bases at V and 2 bases at J, leaving 9 bases unmatched. CDR3 in amino acids: CASSIPTGTAYNEQFF. The CDR3 coding sequence is TGTGCCAGCAGCATACCGACCGGGACAGCCTACAATGAGCAGTTCTTC.

The gene calls are TRBV2 and TRBJ2-5, with D possibly matching TRBD1 (8 bases). Germline CDR1 is SNHLY and CDR2 is FYNNEI. V was cut by 7 bases and J by 2 bases, with 14 bases left in between. CDR3 length: 14 residues. The DNA for the CDR3 is TGTGCCAGCAAGGACAGGGAGGGGCAAGAGACCCAGTACTTC. Amino acid sequence: CASKDREGQETQYF.

This chain uses TRBV7-2 with TRBJ2-7; 8 nucleotides align to TRBD2. There are 14 residues in the CDR3. Trimming took 4 bases from V and 3 from J; bases not matched to a gene: 5. Germline CDR1 and CDR2: SGHTA and FQGNSA. CDR3 sequence (DNA): TGTGCCAGCAGCTCCTCCGGGACTAGCTACGAGCAGTACTTC. This translates into CASSSSGTSYEQYF.

The rearrangement links TRBV27 to TRBJ2-7; D possibly matches TRBD1 or TRBD2 (5 bases each). The germline V gene has CDR1 MNHEY and CDR2 SMNVEV (reference sequence). CDR3 length: 13 residues. V lost 5 bases and J lost 3, with 11 bases in between. Written as DNA, the CDR3 is TGTGCCAGCAGTCCGGGACCATACTACGAGCAGTACTTC. It specifies CASSPGPYYEQYF.

A word on this clone: Sequence at one end of the junction differs from germline and may be a read error. V is TRBV7-2 and J is TRBJ1-1; weak D call: TRBD1 (5 bases). The CDR3 spans 15 residues. Germline V gives CDR1 SGHTA, CDR2 FQGNSA. CDR3 loop: CASSPSLWGNAEAFF. CDR3 sequence (DNA): TGTGCCAGCAGCCCGTCCCTTTGGGGGAACGCTGAAGCTTTCTTT.

This CDR3 reads CSVPRGGGNTGELFF. For the CDR3, the DNA is TGCAGCGTTCCCCGGGGTGGGGGGAACACCGGGGAGCTGTTTTTT. The rearrangement joins TRBV29-1 to TRBJ2-2; D may correspond to TRBD1 or TRBD2 (5 bases each). Trimming pared 5 bases from V and 1 base from J, leaving 14 bases between. Germline CDR1 and CDR2: SQVTM and ANQGSEA. The CDR3 has 15 residues.

The chain employs TRBV9 and TRBJ2-2; 10 bases map to TRBD2. CDR3 length: 18 residues. J was trimmed by 2 bases and V by 0 bases; bases with no gene match: 7. Germline V gives CDR1 SGDLS, CDR2 YYNGEE. The CDR3, as DNA: TGTGCCAGCAGCGTAGGGTTTAGCGGGAGGCCTAACACCGGGGAGCTGTTTTTT. It codes for CASSVGFSGRPNTGELFF.

J is TRBJ1-4 and V is TRBV7-4; D is perhaps TRBD1 (5 bases). Trimming left V 5 bases short and J 2 bases short, with 15 bases between. The CDR3 loop spans 16 amino acids. Germline V gives CDR1 SGHVT, CDR2 SQSDAQ. The DNA of the CDR3 is TGTGCCAGCAGCCAACCACAGACAGCCACTAATGAAAAACTGTTTTTT. This sequence encodes CASSQPQTATNEKLFF. Filled out from reference TRBV7-4 and TRBJ1-4, the complete variable domain reads GAGVSQSPRYKVAKRGRDVALRCDSISGHVTLYWYRQTLGQGSEVLTYSQSDAQRDKSGRPSGRFSAERPERSVSTLKIQRTEQGDSAVYLCASSQPQTATNEKLFFGSGTQLSVL.

This rearrangement joins TRBV28 to TRBJ2-5; D is ambiguous. This CDR3 region has 11 residues. Germline V gene sequence: CDR1 MDHEN, CDR2 SYDVKM. With 6 bases removed from V and 4 bases from J, the gap between germline ends came to 6 bases. The DNA for the CDR3 is TGTGCCAGCAGCCCGGCAGAGACCCAGTACTTC. Translating gives CASSPAETQYF.

CDR3 residues: CASSPPQQGWPQHF. CDR3 DNA sequence: TGTGCCAGCAGTCCCCCTCAACAGGGGTGGCCCCAGCATTTT. The rearrangement uses TRBV6-1 and TRBJ1-5, with TRBD1 matching over 7 bases. Trimming removed 5 bases from V and 9 bases from J; junction bases left unmatched: 10. The CDR3 consists of 14 residues. CDR1 and CDR2 from the germline V gene are MNHNS and SASEGT.

The V call is TRBV2, the J call TRBJ2-7; the D gene is possibly TRBD1 (6 bases). The CDR3 consists of 14 residues. Per the germline V gene, CDR1 is SNHLY and CDR2 is FYNNEI. V was shortened by 1 base and J by 4 bases, with 11 bases between the two germline ends. As DNA, the CDR3 is TGTGCCAGCAGTGAAGGGGGGCTTCTATACGAGCAGTACTTC. Amino acid sequence: CASSEGGLLYEQYF.

The chain uses TRBV27 and TRBJ2-1, with D perhaps TRBD1 or TRBD2 (5 bases each). The CDR3 runs 16 residues. CDR1 and CDR2 (germline): MNHEY, SMNVEV (reference sequence). Trimming took 0 bases from V and 0 from J, leaving 9 bases between them. The chain's CDR3 is CASSLSPGSSYNEQFF. CDR3 bases: TGTGCCAGCAGTTTATCACCAGGGAGCTCCTACAATGAGCAGTTCTTC.

This clone was seen only once. This chain uses TRBV28 with TRBJ1-1; 10 bases agree with TRBD1. The J segment lost 4 bases and the V segment lost 2 bases, leaving 16 bases of the junction unmatched. The germline gives CDR1 MDHEN, CDR2 SYDVKM. The length of the CDR3 is 19 residues. CDR3 DNA sequence: TGTGCCAGCAGTTTACACACAGGGACAGGGGCCTATGAGAGCACTGAAGCTTTCTTT. Translating it yields CASSLHTGTGAYESTEAFF.

This clone was recorded only once. This sequence joins TRBV4-2 and TRBJ2-7; D tentatively fits TRBD1 or TRBD2 (5 bases each). The CDR3 contains 14 residues. V shed 0 bases and J shed 6 bases, with 12 bases lying between them. Germline V CDR1 and CDR2: LGHNA, YNFKEQ. The CDR3 spells CASSQDRELREQYF. The CDR3 DNA reads as TGTGCCAGCAGCCAAGACAGGGAGCTTCGCGAGCAGTACTTC.

This clone was counted a single time. This sequence joins TRBV7-9 and TRBJ2-1; 7 positions match TRBD2. With V trimmed by 6 bases and J by 5 bases, 10 bases remained unmatched. This CDR3 has 15 amino acids. Germline V gene sequence: CDR1 SEHNR, CDR2 FQNEAQ (reference sequence). CDR3 residues: CASRFRGSNDNEQFF. CDR3 bases: TGTGCCAGCAGGTTTCGCGGGAGTAATGACAATGAGCAGTTCTTC.